The present T cell receptor beta chain was sequenced within a study of blood T cell repertoires in COVID-19. The J segment lost 6 bases and the V segment lost 7 bases, leaving 7 bases of the junction unmatched. This CDR3 spans 13 amino acids. The assay was immunoSEQ multiplex PCR, and TCRdb's table has in-frame clones only and misses some. This repertoire shows 150,000 to 200,000 clones, 70% to 80% found once; its top ten account for around 8.1%. This TCR came from a man between 60 and 75 years old with acute or convalescent COVID-19. Sequenced sample: peripheral blood. J is TRBJ2-7 and V is TRBV23-1; 9 nucleotides align to TRBD1. TRBV23-1 is classed as an ORF, of uncertain function. The CDR3 sequence: CASTPGQGAEQYF. DNA for the CDR3: TGCGCCAGCACTCCGGGACAGGGAGCCGAGCAGTACTTC.